The 13 T cell receptor beta chains in this list originate from one sample, sequenced in a study of blood T cell repertoires in COVID-19. The assay was immunoSEQ multiplex PCR, and TCRdb's table has in-frame clones only and misses some. The sample has just over 150,000 clones; approximately 81% are singletons. Sequenced: peripheral blood. Every receptor here comes from a human donor with acute or convalescent COVID-19. The donor label of this sample is uncertain.

J is TRBJ2-5 and V is TRBV5-4; no definite D call. The CDR3 spans 13 residues. Germline loops: CDR1 SGHNT, CDR2 YYREEE (reference sequence). The V and J ends lost 6 bases and 1 base respectively, with 10 bases between them. The CDR3 nucleotides read TGTGCCAGCACAAGGTGGGCCCAAGAGACCCAGTACTTC. Protein: CASTRWAQETQYF.

The rearrangement links TRBV4-1 to TRBJ1-4; D is possibly TRBD1 (5 bases). Trimming pared 6 bases from V and 6 bases from J, leaving 14 bases between. This CDR3 is 14 amino acids long. Germline V CDR1 and CDR2: MGHRA, YSYEKL. In DNA, the CDR3 is TGCGCCAGCAGGAAGGGGCTTCTGGATGAAAAACTGTTTTTT. Protein product: CASRKGLLDEKLFF.

This chain joins TRBV4-3 and TRBJ1-4, with D uncertain. CDR3 length: 14 residues. Germline V CDR1 and CDR2: LGHNA, YSLEER. Trimming stripped 0 bases from V and 3 bases from J, with 5 bases between. This chain's CDR3 is CASSQEAPNEKLFF. Here the CDR3 DNA reads TGCGCCAGCAGCCAAGAGGCACCTAATGAAAAACTGTTTTTT.

V usage is TRBV6-5 and J usage is TRBJ2-1; D is perhaps TRBD1 (6 bases). V lost 6 bases, J lost 6 bases, and 15 bases lay in between. The germline gives CDR1 MNHEY, CDR2 SVGAGI. The CDR3 covers 14 residues. CDR3 region: CASSTGTPLNEQFF. As DNA, the CDR3 is TGTGCCAGCAGCACCGGGACACCCCTCAATGAGCAGTTCTTC.

This chain uses TRBV2 with TRBJ1-1; the match to TRBD1 covers 8 bases. The trim removed 6 bases at V and 5 bases at J, leaving 5 bases unmatched. CDR3 length equals 13 residues. CDR1 and CDR2 from the germline V gene are SNHLY and FYNNEI. The chain's CDR3 is CASRRQGKTEAFF. CDR3 nucleotide sequence: TGTGCCAGCAGGAGACAGGGGAAAACTGAAGCTTTCTTT.

The chain combines TRBV3-1 (or the pseudogene TRBV3-2) with TRBJ2-4; D call uncertain. CDR3 length: 15 residues. V gave up 0 bases and J gave up 1 base, with 7 bases separating them. Germline CDR1 is LGHDT and CDR2 is YNNKEL (reference sequence). CDR3 sequence (DNA): TGTGCCAGCAGCCAAGAAGAAGCGGCCAAAAACATTCAGTACTTC. It encodes CASSQEEAAKNIQYF.

V usage is TRBV11-3 and J usage is TRBJ1-2; D is perhaps TRBD1 (6 bases). V was clipped by 2 bases and J by 8 bases, with 12 bases between them. The CDR3 is 13 residues long. Germline CDR1 reads SGHNT; CDR2 reads YENEEA. CDR3: CASSLPTGRGYTF. CDR3 bases: TGTGCCAGCAGCTTACCGACAGGACGAGGCTACACCTTC.

CDR3 nucleotides: TGTGCCAGCAGAGTCGGGGGGGCTAACACTGAAGCTTTCTTT. It yields the protein CASRVGGANTEAFF. The rearrangement uses TRBV9 and TRBJ1-1, with D possibly being TRBD1 (6 bases). Germline lookup yields CDR1 SGDLS and CDR2 YYNGEE. V dropped 5 bases and J dropped 2 bases, with 13 bases sitting between them. The CDR3 has 14 amino acids.

V is TRBV7-8 and J is TRBJ1-1; D remains ambiguous. In germline, CDR1 is SGHVS, CDR2 FQNEAQ. V lost 0 bases and J lost 1, with 9 bases in between. The CDR3 is 15 amino acids. CDR3 bases: TGTGCCAGCAGCTTAGCGGGAGGGCCGAACACTGAAGCTTTCTTT. Encoded protein: CASSLAGGPNTEAFF.

The chain links TRBV5-1 to TRBJ1-1, with D unclear. Trimming left V 0 bases short and J 1 base short, with 10 bases between. Germline lookup yields CDR1 SGHRS and CDR2 YFSETQ. This CDR3 is 15 amino acids long. CDR3 in amino acids: CASSLAGSQNTEAFF. CDR3 nucleotides: TGCGCCAGCAGCTTGGCAGGCTCACAGAACACTGAAGCTTTCTTT.

V is TRBV27 and J is TRBJ1-2, with D possibly matching TRBD1 (6 bases). The V gene lost 5 bases and the J gene lost 4 bases, with 11 bases spanning the gap. Germline V CDR1 and CDR2: MNHEY, SMNVEV (reference sequence). The CDR3 totals 13 residues. The CDR3 sequence: CASSPTGIYGYTF. CDR3 nucleotides: TGTGCCAGCAGTCCCACAGGGATCTATGGCTACACCTTC.

J is TRBJ1-5 and V is TRBV5-6; D is unclear. This CDR3 has 16 residues. CDR1 and CDR2 from the germline V gene are SGHDT and YYEEEE. The V and J ends lost 0 bases and 2 bases respectively, with 12 bases between them. CDR3 sequence (DNA): TGTGCCAGCAGCTTGGGTTTCACACATCGCAATCAGCCCCAGCATTTT. Protein product: CASSLGFTHRNQPQHF.

Points on this clone: The same CDR3 is also encoded by other DNA sequences in this sample. The genes are TRBV5-1 and TRBJ2-7; TRBD1 aligns across 11 bases. CDR3 size: 14 residues. Germline V CDR1 and CDR2: SGHRS, YFSETQ. V shed 4 bases and J 6 bases; nucleotides not matched to a gene: 6. The CDR3 DNA follows: TGCGCCAGCAGCCCTGGACAGGGGGCGGTCGAGCAGTACTTC. Translating it yields CASSPGQGAVEQYF. The complete variable domain, with remaining parts taken from reference TRBV5-1 and TRBJ2-7, reads KAGVTQTPRYLIKTRGQQVTLSCSPISGHRSVSWYQQTPGQGLQFLFEYFSETQRNKGNFPGRFSGRQFSNSRSEMNVSTLELGDSALYLCASSPGQGAVEQYFGPGTRLTVT.